Listed below are T cell receptor beta chains from one sample, sequenced in a study of tumor-infiltrating lymphocytes in primary liver carcinoma. TCRdb re-called the multiplex PCR reads with MiXCR, one entry per CDR3 protein. The sample lists 100,000 to 120,000 distinct CDR3 sequences, 82% seen once, with approximately 21% in the top ten. Sequencing was done on a sample of liver tumor tissue from sampling region 3. The source of these receptors is a man in his forties with primary liver carcinoma and hepatitis B virus infection. The CDR3 runs from the conserved cysteine through the conserved F or W. Fields, in order: J gene, CDR3 length, clone size, D gene, V gene, CDR3 DNA, CDR3 protein. D genes are given only for firm matches. Some rows mark clone size as missing; the rest say once, few, many or name a class of expanded clone.

j_call: TRBJ2-3
cdr3_length: 15
clone_size: .
d_call: .
v_call: TRBV6-1
cdr3_nt: TGTGCCAGCAGTGAAAGTGGGGATAGTAGCGGTACGCAGTATTTT
cdr3_aa: CASSESGDSSGTQYF

j_call: TRBJ2-7
cdr3_length: 14
clone_size: .
d_call: TRBD1
v_call: TRBV7-2
cdr3_nt: TGTGCCAGCAGCCGACAGGGGGCTGGGGGTGAGCGGTACTTC
cdr3_aa: CASSRQGAGGERYF

j_call: TRBJ2-1
cdr3_length: 14
clone_size: once
d_call: .
v_call: TRBV10-3
cdr3_nt: TGTGTCATCAGTGAGGGGTTGGGATACATTGAGCAGTTCTTC
cdr3_aa: CVISEGLGYIEQFF

j_call: TRBJ2-1
cdr3_length: 16
clone_size: many
d_call: .
v_call: TRBV30
cdr3_nt: TGTGCCTGGAGTCGACTAGGAGGTAGGGCCTACAATGAGCAGTTCTTC
cdr3_aa: CAWSRLGGRAYNEQFF

j_call: TRBJ1-5
cdr3_length: 17
clone_size: .
d_call: TRBD1
v_call: TRBV24-1
cdr3_nt: TGTGCCACCAGTGATTCCCAAGACAGGGCTGGCAATCAGTCCCAACATTTT
cdr3_aa: CATSDSQDRAGNQSQHF

j_call: TRBJ2-7
cdr3_length: 13
clone_size: .
d_call: .
v_call: TRBV29-1
cdr3_nt: TGCAGCTTTGAATTAGGAACGTTTCACGAGCAGTACTTC
cdr3_aa: CSFELGTFHEQYF

j_call: TRBJ2-7
cdr3_length: 14
clone_size: .
d_call: TRBD1
v_call: TRBV29-1
cdr3_nt: TGCAGCGCCGGACAGGGGAGTTGTAGCTACGAGCAGTACTTC
cdr3_aa: CSAGQGSCSYEQYF

j_call: TRBJ2-2
cdr3_length: 17
clone_size: .
d_call: .
v_call: TRBV11-2
cdr3_nt: TGTACCAACAGCTTAGATCATCGGGGTAGGGACACCAGGGAGCTGTTTTTT
cdr3_aa: CTNSLDHRGRDTRELFF

j_call: TRBJ1-1
cdr3_length: 14
clone_size: once
d_call: .
v_call: TRBV5-1
cdr3_nt: TGCGCCAGCAGCTTGGAGGAAGCGAACACTGAAGCTTTCTTT
cdr3_aa: CASSLEEANTEAFF

j_call: TRBJ2-3
cdr3_length: 16
clone_size: .
d_call: .
v_call: TRBV4-3
cdr3_nt: TGCGCCAGCAGCCAGGGCATTATCGGGACCACAGATACGCAGTATTTT
cdr3_aa: CASSQGIIGTTDTQYF

j_call: TRBJ2-7
cdr3_length: 15
clone_size: .
d_call: TRBD2
v_call: TRBV11-2
cdr3_nt: TGTGCCGGCAGCTCGTTAGCGGGAGTGAGCCTCGAGCAGTACTTC
cdr3_aa: CAGSSLAGVSLEQYF

j_call: TRBJ1-6
cdr3_length: 13
clone_size: .
d_call: .
v_call: TRBV11-1
cdr3_nt: TGTGCCAGCAGCCGGACAGTACTTTCACCCCTCCACTTT
cdr3_aa: CASSRTVLSPLHF

j_call: TRBJ2-7
cdr3_length: 13
clone_size: .
d_call: .
v_call: TRBV24-1
cdr3_nt: TGTGCTACCACCCCGCGACGGACCTACGAGCAGTACTTC
cdr3_aa: CATTPRRTYEQYF

j_call: TRBJ1-2
cdr3_length: 15
clone_size: .
d_call: .
v_call: TRBV6-2/TRBV6-3
cdr3_nt: TGTGTCAGCAGCCAGACCGTCGAAGGAACCTTTGGCTACACCTTC
cdr3_aa: CVSSQTVEGTFGYTF

j_call: TRBJ2-5
cdr3_length: 14
clone_size: .
d_call: .
v_call: TRBV5-1
cdr3_nt: TGCGCCAACAGCCCCCGTTCCAGGAGAGAAACCCAGTACTTC
cdr3_aa: CANSPRSRRETQYF

j_call: TRBJ2-7
cdr3_length: 15
clone_size: .
d_call: .
v_call: TRBV5-1
cdr3_nt: TGCGCCAGCAGCTTGGGTCGGGTGAGCTCCTACGAACAGTACTTC
cdr3_aa: CASSLGRVSSYEQYF

j_call: TRBJ1-5
cdr3_length: 13
clone_size: once
d_call: .
v_call: TRBV6-5
cdr3_nt: TGTACCAGCAGAACCCCGGGCCCCGGCACGCAGCATTTT
cdr3_aa: CTSRTPGPGTQHF

j_call: TRBJ2-1
cdr3_length: 17
clone_size: once
d_call: TRBD2
v_call: TRBV5-4
cdr3_nt: TGTGCCAGCAGCTTGGAGCCGGGACTAGCGGGTTACAATGAGCAGTTCTTC
cdr3_aa: CASSLEPGLAGYNEQFF

j_call: TRBJ2-3
cdr3_length: 14
clone_size: .
d_call: TRBD1
v_call: TRBV6-2/TRBV6-3
cdr3_nt: TGTGCCAGCAGTTACGGACAGGGGGCTGATGCGCAGTATTTT
cdr3_aa: CASSYGQGADAQYF

j_call: TRBJ2-2
cdr3_length: 16
clone_size: .
d_call: .
v_call: TRBV6-1
cdr3_nt: TGTGCCGGTAGTGTAGTCCCCACTAGCTTACCCGGGGAGTTGTTTTTT
cdr3_aa: CAGSVVPTSLPGELFF

j_call: TRBJ1-5
cdr3_length: 13
clone_size: .
d_call: TRBD1
v_call: TRBV5-6
cdr3_nt: TGTGCCAGCTCCCGGGACAGGGGTATGCCCCAGCATTTT
cdr3_aa: CASSRDRGMPQHF

j_call: TRBJ2-1
cdr3_length: 13
clone_size: once
d_call: .
v_call: TRBV28
cdr3_nt: TGTGCCAGCAGCTTGTGGCAATACAATGAGCAGTTCTTC
cdr3_aa: CASSLWQYNEQFF

j_call: TRBJ2-3
cdr3_length: 16
clone_size: .
d_call: .
v_call: TRBV10-1
cdr3_nt: TGCGCCAGCAGTGAGCGAGGACGGGACTCCACAGAAACGCAGTGTTTT
cdr3_aa: CASSERGRDSTETQCF

j_call: TRBJ2-1
cdr3_length: 12
clone_size: .
d_call: TRBD1
v_call: TRBV11-2
cdr3_nt: TGTGCCAGCAGCTACGCGACAGGGGTGAAATTCTTT
cdr3_aa: CASSYATGVKFF

j_call: TRBJ2-3
cdr3_length: 14
clone_size: .
d_call: TRBD1
v_call: TRBV29-1
cdr3_nt: TGCAGCGTTTCCGGGACAGGGAAGTCAGATACACAGTATTTT
cdr3_aa: CSVSGTGKSDTQYF

j_call: TRBJ2-1
cdr3_length: 16
clone_size: .
d_call: TRBD2
v_call: TRBV14
cdr3_nt: TGTGCTAACAGTGCCGTAGCGGGATGGGTAAACAATGAGCAGCTCTTC
cdr3_aa: CANSAVAGWVNNEQLF

j_call: TRBJ1-1
cdr3_length: 17
clone_size: .
d_call: TRBD1
v_call: TRBV18
cdr3_nt: TGTGCCAGCTCACTCGGTCCCGGGACAGGAATGAACATTGAAGCTTTCTTT
cdr3_aa: CASSLGPGTGMNIEAFF

j_call: TRBJ2-2
cdr3_length: 15
clone_size: .
d_call: .
v_call: TRBV24-1
cdr3_nt: TGTGCCATCAGTGAAGGAGATTACGACACAGGGGAGCTGTTTTTT
cdr3_aa: CAISEGDYDTGELFF

j_call: TRBJ2-6
cdr3_length: 16
clone_size: few
d_call: .
v_call: TRBV4-3
cdr3_nt: TGCGCCAGCAGCCCTAATGGCGGGCAAGGGGCCAACGTCCTGACTTTC
cdr3_aa: CASSPNGGQGANVLTF